This TCR beta chain was profiled in a study of blood T cell repertoires in COVID-19. Across the study: Samples representing acute and convalescent COVID-19 were sourced from the United States, Italy and Spain. Sample material is recorded as cDNA or gDNA derived from T cells, B-cell-depleted T cells, or PBMCs.

Per the study methods: Amplifying reference gene primers gave estimates of nucleated cell counts. Only in-frame clones appear in the TCRdb table, and some are missing; sequencing was by immunoSEQ multiplex PCR. The V and J calls and clone size are taken from that table; D and trimming were inferred from the DNA. The sample yields tens of thousands of clones, just over 85% seen once. The germline V and J ends were trimmed by 5 bases and 2 bases, with 13 bases remaining between them. Germline V gene sequence: CDR1 SQVTM, CDR2 ANQGSEA. This CDR3 region has 13 residues. The TCR originated in a woman aged 80 or over with active or convalescent COVID-19. This chain joins TRBV29-1 and TRBJ2-7; possible D gene TRBD1, 5 bases. Source material: peripheral blood. The chain's CDR3 is CSVRAGSAYEQYF. CDR3 DNA: TGCAGCGTTCGAGCAGGGTCGGCCTACGAGCAGTACTTC.